One TCR beta chain is described in this entry. TCRdb re-derived calls from the reads in MiXCR, one entry per CDR3 protein. The table shows more than 200,000 distinct CDR3 sequences, with 9.1% occurring only once. The record originates from a study of T cell repertoires in cytomegalovirus infection. Material for sequencing was PBMCs. This sequence was found in a human donor in good health (CMV status not recorded). Some clones in this sample may be carry-over from other donors' samples.

The CDR3 is CASSFREGGNQPQHF. The CDR3 nucleotides read TGTGCCAGTAGTTTTCGAGAAGGGGGCAATCAGCCCCAGCATTTT. J is TRBJ1-5 and V is TRBV19; possibly TRBD1 for D (5 bases). The V end lost 5 bases, the J end lost 2 bases, and 13 bases lay between the germline ends. CDR1 is LNHDA and CDR2 is SQIVND in the germline V gene (reference sequence). CDR3 size: 15 residues.